This T cell receptor beta chain originates from a study of response to subunit inactivated influenza vaccine. Overall study findings and caveats: The authors put forward the suggestion that each seasonal influenza vaccination may bring in only a limited number of new T cells.

Germline V CDR1 and CDR2: DFQATT, SNEGSKA (reference sequence). This CDR3 is built from 13 residues. Trimming removed 5 bases from V and 5 bases from J; junction bases left unmatched: 7. Each CDR3 protein gets one entry after TCRdb re-called the RT-PCR reads with MiXCR. This table has over 400,000 distinct CDR3 sequences, 10% to 15% appearing once. As to this clonotype: What it recognizes is unknown.

This chain uses TRBV20-1 with TRBJ2-3; TRBD1 matches at 7 bases. Source: PBMCs from blood, taken 40 to 50 days after vaccination. The sequence was obtained from a man aged 50 to 59 who received an inactivated influenza vaccine. The DNA of the CDR3 is TGCAGTGCTGACTACAGGGGCAGAGATACGCAGTATTTT. Encoded protein: CSADYRGRDTQYF.